Sequencing of this T cell receptor beta chain was carried out in a study of Ad26.COV2.S vaccination and SARS-CoV-2 variants. Turning to the study itself: In the study, Ad26.COV2.S was injected intramuscularly once, or twice 56 days apart.

Treatment specified: around 19 received Ad26.COV2.S at low or high dose, single or two shots; about 5 received placebo; per-sample allocation not given. Specimens were obtained on day 63 following the first vaccine or placebo injection. An adult of 18-55 years in Boston served as donor. The protocol was immunoSEQ multiplex PCR, while the TCRdb copy is restricted to in-frame clones and leaves out a portion. The table lists a few hundred thousand clones, approximately 90% of them singletons, with 3.6% in the top ten. On this clone itself: What it recognizes is unknown.

The study's findings and limits: Considerable breadth of spike-specific CD8+ and CD4+ T cell responses has reportedly been documented following vaccination. Using TCR breadth and depth analyses may have led to underestimated total T cell responses.

The V and J ends lost 2 bases and 0 bases respectively, with 11 bases between them. Germline V CDR1 and CDR2: SQVTM, ANQGSEA. This CDR3 is 16 amino acids long. The source of this sequence is a person between 18 and 60 years old who received the Ad26.COV2.S COVID-19 vaccine or a placebo. The rearrangement links TRBV29-1 to TRBJ2-6; the D gene is possibly TRBD1 (6 bases). Sequencing was performed on peripheral blood, taken in a trial of Ad26.COV2.S vaccine versus placebo. The chain's CDR3 is CSVEKGDNSGANVLTF. The CDR3 nucleotides read TGCAGCGTTGAAAAAGGGGACAACTCTGGGGCCAACGTCCTGACTTTC.